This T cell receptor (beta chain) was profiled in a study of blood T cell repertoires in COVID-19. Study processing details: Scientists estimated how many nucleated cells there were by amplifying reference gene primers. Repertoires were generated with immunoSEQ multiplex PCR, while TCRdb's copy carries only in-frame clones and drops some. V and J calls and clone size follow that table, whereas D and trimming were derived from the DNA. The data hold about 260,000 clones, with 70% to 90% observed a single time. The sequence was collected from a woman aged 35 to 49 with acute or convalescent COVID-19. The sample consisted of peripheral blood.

The CDR3 DNA reads as TGTGCCTGGAGTGTCTCGGGACAGTATAATTCACCCCTCCACTTT. Translating it yields CAWSVSGQYNSPLHF. The rearrangement joins TRBV30 to TRBJ1-6; 7 nucleotides line up with TRBD1. The CDR3 extends over 15 amino acids. Germline V gene lookup returns CDR1 GTSNPN and CDR2 SVGIG (reference sequence). The V gene end was trimmed by 0 bases and the J gene end by 4 bases; junction bases not matched to a gene: 3.